A selection of T cell receptor beta chains follows, all from one sample in a study of shared clonotypes between healthy human individuals. Sequencing was performed with immunoSEQ multiplex PCR; in TCRdb, only in-frame clones are kept and a portion is missing. The sample holds 2 million to 2.5 million clones, around 93% seen once. Sample: naive CD4+ T cells from PBMCs. These receptors all stem from a young man in good health. Some clones in this sample may be carry-over from other donors' samples. CDR3s include the opening cysteine and the closing phenylalanine or tryptophan. D genes are given only for firm matches. Clone size is given for some rows only: seen once, a few or many times, or a class if the clone is expanded.

size,J,V,D,CDR3
-,TRBJ2-5,TRBV28,TRBD1,CASKTQGAEEETQYF
few,TRBJ1-5,TRBV2,-,CASSEQGTGQPQHF
-,TRBJ2-2,TRBV28,TRBD1,CASSSPGQGIGELFF
-,TRBJ1-5,TRBV4-2,TRBD1,CASSPDRAYDNQPQHF
-,TRBJ2-5,TRBV4-1,-,CASSQLGSIQTQYF
-,TRBJ2-1,TRBV7-3,-,CASSRSPDLTYNEQFF
-,TRBJ2-1,TRBV14,TRBD1,CASSRKAGGTYNEQFF
-,TRBJ2-2,TRBV7-3,TRBD2,CASSLRPTSQNTGELFF
-,TRBJ1-4,TRBV4-1,TRBD1,CASTPTGPGGEKLFF
-,TRBJ2-3,TRBV7-3,TRBD2,CASSQGLAGGPDTDTQYF
-,TRBJ1-1,TRBV6-5,TRBD1,CASGRGTANTEAFF
-,TRBJ2-7,TRBV11-2,-,CASSLGPPPASYEQYF
-,TRBJ2-7,TRBV7-9,-,CASSLIRDEQYF
few,TRBJ1-1,TRBV7-9,-,CASSLVQGTEAFF
once,TRBJ2-2,TRBV7-2,-,CASRSTDLNTGELFF
-,TRBJ2-1,TRBV7-3,-,CASSLPDNEQFF
-,TRBJ2-1,TRBV28,-,CASSFRGPYNEQFF
once,TRBJ1-2,TRBV29-1,-,CSVGYGYTF
once,TRBJ1-1,TRBV7-8,TRBD1,CASSSQGGNTEAFF
-,TRBJ2-2,TRBV29-1,TRBD1,CSGGDRGQTNTGELFF
-,TRBJ2-7,TRBV5-8,TRBD1,CASSARQGTYEQYF
-,TRBJ1-5,TRBV7-2,-,CASSPSPREPQHF
-,TRBJ2-5,TRBV11-3,-,CASSPGPRETQYF
-,TRBJ1-1,TRBV6-1,-,CASIGGGITEAFF
-,TRBJ2-1,TRBV28,-,CASSSGWGALNEQFF